This T cell receptor (beta chain) was sequenced for a study of blood T cell repertoires in COVID-19. Trimming cost V 1 base and J 4 bases; bases outside gene matches: 6. The CDR3 runs 16 residues. Germline values: CDR1 SGHNT, CDR2 YYREEE (reference sequence). Original processing notes: Estimation of nucleated cell counts relied on the amplification of reference gene primers. The table came from immunoSEQ multiplex PCR; TCRdb's copy has only in-frame clones and leaves some out. Clone size and V and J calls were adopted from that table, with D and trimming inferred from the DNA. This sample has fewer than 250,000 clones, with about four fifths found just once.

The chain is built from TRBV5-4 and TRBJ2-3; 10 bases agree with TRBD2. Sequenced: PBMCs or T cells enriched from blood (not recorded which). The clonotype was recovered from a woman in her twenties or thirties who had recovered from COVID-19. The CDR3 protein is CASSLKLAGGSDTQYF. The CDR3 bases are TGTGCCAGCAGCTTGAAATTAGCGGGGGGATCAGATACGCAGTATTTT.